A selection of T cell receptor beta chains follows, all from one sample in a study of cytomegalovirus exposure and HLA in healthy donors. Profiling relied on immunoSEQ multiplex PCR, and the TCRdb table lists in-frame clones only, not all of them. The top ten clones hold around 3% of a sample with fewer than 250,000 clones, 80% to 90% of them seen once. Material: PBMCs. Receptors originate from a man aged 25-45 years in good health and CMV-seronegative. Each CDR3 is given with its conserved first and last residue. D genes are given only for firm matches. Size values are once, few and many counts, or a class for expanded clones, and some rows have none.

D,V,J,size,CDR3,DNA
.,TRBV9,TRBJ1-2,.,CASSRLNGLTVYYGYTF,TGTGCCAGCAGTAGATTAAACGGACTTACGGTGTACTATGGCTACACCTTC
.,TRBV5-1,TRBJ2-5,.,CASSWSLQGSGETQYF,TGCGCCAGCAGCTGGAGCTTGCAGGGTTCGGGTGAGACCCAGTACTTC
TRBD1,TRBV13,TRBJ1-1,.,CASSYDRALGQNTEAFF,TGTGCCAGCAGTTACGACAGGGCCCTTGGGCAGAACACTGAAGCTTTCTTT
TRBD1,TRBV6-1,TRBJ2-2,.,CASSQTGGNGELFF,TGTGCCAGCAGCCAGACAGGGGGCAACGGGGAGCTGTTTTTT
.,TRBV19,TRBJ2-3,.,CASSIQGFGTDTQYF,TGTGCCAGTAGTATACAGGGATTCGGCACAGATACGCAGTATTTT
TRBD1,TRBV19,TRBJ1-1,.,CASSADRGNTEAFF,TGTGCCAGTAGTGCCGACAGGGGGAACACTGAAGCTTTCTTT
.,TRBV6-1,TRBJ2-1,few,CASSERPTSYNEQFF,TGTGCCAGCAGTGAACGCCCGACAAGTTACAATGAGCAGTTCTTC
TRBD1,TRBV28,TRBJ1-5,.,CASSTPSTGYNQPQHF,TGTGCCAGCAGCACCCCTTCGACAGGGTACAATCAGCCCCAGCATTTT
.,TRBV28,TRBJ2-7,.,CASSLTGSSYEQYF,TGTGCCAGCAGTTTAACAGGGTCGTCCTACGAGCAGTACTTC
.,TRBV4-1,TRBJ2-3,.,CASSQDPTSDTQYF,TGCGCCAGCAGCCAAGATCCGACTTCAGATACGCAGTATTTT
.,TRBV7-2,TRBJ1-2,.,CASSKEGVYTF,TGTGCCAGCAGCAAAGAAGGGGTTTACACCTTC
TRBD1,TRBV9,TRBJ2-5,.,CASSEGADIETQYF,TGTGCCAGCAGCGAGGGGGCAGATATAGAGACCCAGTACTTC